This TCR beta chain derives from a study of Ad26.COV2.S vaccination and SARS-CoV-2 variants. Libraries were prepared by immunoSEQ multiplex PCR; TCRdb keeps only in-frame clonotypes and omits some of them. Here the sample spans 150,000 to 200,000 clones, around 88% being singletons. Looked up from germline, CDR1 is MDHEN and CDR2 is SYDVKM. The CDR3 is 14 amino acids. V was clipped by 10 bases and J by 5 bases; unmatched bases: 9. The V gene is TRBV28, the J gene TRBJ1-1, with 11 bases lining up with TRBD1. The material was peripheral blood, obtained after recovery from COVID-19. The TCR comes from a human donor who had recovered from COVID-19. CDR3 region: CATGQGGLWTEAFF. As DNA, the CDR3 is TGTGCCACGGGACAGGGGGGATTGTGGACTGAAGCTTTCTTT.